One sample yielded the 10 T cell receptor beta chains listed below, sequenced in a study of shared clonotypes between healthy human individuals (dated by TCRdb to 2019 to 2021). The receptor library was made with the immunoSEQ multiplex PCR assay. TCRdb took over this immuneACCESS table, retaining in-frame rearrangements with V and J assigned. Such tables are incomplete; in checked studies, under half of the missing clones stem from an unresolved V gene, and the remainder is unexplained. Counted in this sample were over 2 million clones; about 94% of them appeared once. 1% to 1.3% of the sample rests with the top ten. For the CD8 naive samples, CD45RO-negative cells were positively selected for CCR7, yielding a CD45RA+CCR7+ population from which TemRA cells were excluded. Sequenced sample: naive CD8+ T cells sorted from blood. The label giving this sample's cell subset or site can be read as: CD45RA+CCR7+. The receptors originated from a man younger than 35 in good health.

Comments on this clone: The same CDR3 is also encoded by other DNA sequences in this sample. The V call is TRBV7-9, the J call TRBJ2-7; D gene uncertain. The V end lost 5 bases, the J end lost 0 bases, and 5 bases lay between the germline ends. CDR1 and CDR2 (germline): SEHNR, FQNEAQ (reference sequence). The CDR3 loop spans 12 amino acids. CDR3 region: CASSVSSYEQYF. The CDR3 DNA is TGTGCCAGCAGCGTGAGCTCCTACGAGCAGTACTTC.

The rearrangement uses TRBV7-9 and TRBJ1-5; weak D call: TRBD1 (5 bases). From germline, CDR1 is SEHNR and CDR2 FQNEAQ (reference sequence). The V end was cut by 4 bases, the J end by 5 bases, with 12 bases between. The CDR3 runs 14 residues. DNA for the CDR3: TGTGCCAGCAGCTCGGTAGACAGTTATCAGCCCCAGCATTTT. Protein product: CASSSVDSYQPQHF.

This clone was observed a single time. This chain links TRBV6-1 with TRBJ2-2; D call uncertain. The CDR3 totals 14 residues. V lost 1 base and J 2 bases, leaving 5 bases between the germline ends. The germline CDR1 and CDR2 sequences are MNHNS and SASEGT. The CDR3 spells CASSEGINTGELFF. The CDR3 nucleotides are TGTGCCAGCAGTGAAGGCATAAACACCGGGGAGCTGTTTTTT.

Details on this clone: Other DNA sequences in the sample encode the same CDR3. J is TRBJ1-1 and V is TRBV27, with no clear D. This CDR3 has 13 amino acids. The V gene lost 3 bases and the J gene lost 1 base, with 6 bases spanning the gap. Germline-derived CDR1 and CDR2 are MNHEY and SMNVEV (reference sequence). CDR3 residues: CASSFEGNTEAFF. The CDR3, as DNA: TGTGCCAGCAGTTTCGAAGGGAACACTGAAGCTTTCTTT.

As regards this clone: Additional DNA sequences in this sample encode the identical CDR3. The chain joins TRBV5-6 to TRBJ2-5; the D is unclear. Germline V lookup: CDR1 SGHDT, CDR2 YYEEEE. Deletions cut 4 bases from V and 0 bases from J, with 7 bases between. The CDR3 runs to 13 residues. CDR3 DNA: TGTGCCAGCAGCCTGGATAACCAAGAGACCCAGTACTTC. Protein: CASSLDNQETQYF.

The chain couples TRBV6-1 to TRBJ2-1; D tentatively reads TRBD1 or TRBD2 (5 bases each). Trimming stripped 6 bases from V and 7 bases from J, with 7 bases between. CDR3 size: 11 residues. Germline-derived CDR1 and CDR2 are MNHNS and SASEGT. The CDR3 DNA follows: TGTGCCAGCAGAGAGGGGAATGAGCAGTTCTTC. This codes for CASREGNEQFF.

The chain joins TRBV4-1 to TRBJ2-7, with D possibly matching TRBD1 (5 bases). This CDR3 comprises 15 residues. V lost 1 base and J 3 bases, leaving 13 bases between the germline ends. The germline gives CDR1 MGHRA, CDR2 YSYEKL. In DNA, the CDR3 is TGCGCCAGCAGCCAAGTAGGGGAAGACCGCTACGAGCAGTACTTC. It specifies CASSQVGEDRYEQYF.

This clone was recorded once. V and J are TRBV29-1 and TRBJ1-2; 7 nucleotides line up with TRBD1. The V and J ends lost 7 bases and 5 bases, in that order; junction bases with no gene match: 10. There are 13 residues in the CDR3. Germline V CDR1 and CDR2: SQVTM, ANQGSEA. The CDR3 here is CSALGQDLYGYTF. The CDR3 DNA reads TGCAGCGCCCTCGGACAGGACCTATATGGCTACACCTTC.

Worth noting for this clone: One end of the junction fails to match germline, which may point to a read error. The chain couples TRBV5-1 to TRBJ2-5, with D possibly called TRBD1 or TRBD2 (5 bases each). This CDR3 has 15 amino acids. CDR1 and CDR2 (germline): SGHRS, YFSETQ. CDR3 in amino acids: CASSSRDGPQGTQYF. The CDR3, as DNA: TGCGCCAGCAGCTCACGGGACGGCCCTCAAGGGACCCAGTACTTC.

This chain connects TRBV5-6 to TRBJ2-1; D is unresolved. The CDR3 runs 15 residues. The V gene lost 0 bases and the J gene lost 3 bases, with 10 bases spanning the gap. Germline CDR1 reads SGHDT; CDR2 reads YYEEEE. The CDR3 region has the DNA TGTGCCAGCAGCTTGGAAAGGGAAAACTACAATGAGCAGTTCTTC. This translates into CASSLERENYNEQFF. The full variable domain, with the rest looked up from reference TRBV5-6 and TRBJ2-1, is DAGVTQSPTHLIKTRGQQVTLRCSPKSGHDTVSWYQQALGQGPQFIFQYYEEEERQRGNFPDRFSGHQFPNYSSELNVNALLLGDSALYLCASSLERENYNEQFFGPGTRLTVL.